This TCR beta chain was observed in a study of cytomegalovirus exposure and HLA in healthy donors. Whole-study findings and limits: The study put about 180 TCR beta chains on its list as cytomegalovirus-associated.

Clones were sequenced by immunoSEQ multiplex PCR, and TCRdb holds only the in-frame ones, with some missing. The sample carries tens of thousands of clones, around nine tenths recorded once. Of note for this clone: Its antigen is undetermined.

The donors were in the approximately 120-subject validation cohort; that cohort was separate from the approximately 670-subject first cohort. The junction had 4 bases not matched to a gene; V was cut back by 6 bases and J by 7 bases. The CDR3 runs to 12 residues. Germline lookup yields CDR1 MDHEN and CDR2 SYDVKM. This chain uses TRBV28 with TRBJ1-1; 8 nucleotides line up with TRBD1. Sequences were obtained from PBMCs. The clonotype comes from a young man in good health and CMV-seronegative. The CDR3 nucleotides are TGTGCCAGCAGAGTCGGACAGGGTGAAGCTTTCTTT. Translation gives CASRVGQGEAFF.